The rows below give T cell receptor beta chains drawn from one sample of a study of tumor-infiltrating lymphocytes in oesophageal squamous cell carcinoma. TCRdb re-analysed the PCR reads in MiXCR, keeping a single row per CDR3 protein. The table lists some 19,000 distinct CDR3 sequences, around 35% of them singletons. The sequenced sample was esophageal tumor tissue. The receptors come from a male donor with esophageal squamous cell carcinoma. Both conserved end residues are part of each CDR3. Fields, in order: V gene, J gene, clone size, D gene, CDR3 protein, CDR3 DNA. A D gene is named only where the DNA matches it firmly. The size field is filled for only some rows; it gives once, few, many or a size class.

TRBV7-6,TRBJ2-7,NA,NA,CASSLVPGEGYEQYF,TGTGCCAGCAGCTTAGTGCCAGGGGAAGGCTACGAGCAGTACTTC
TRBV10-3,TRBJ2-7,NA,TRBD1,CAISPTGVYEQYF,TGTGCCATCAGTCCGACAGGGGTCTACGAGCAGTACTTC
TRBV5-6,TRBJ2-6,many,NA,CASSQEGKGANVLTF,TGTGCCAGCAGCCAAGAGGGGAAGGGGGCCAACGTCCTGACTTTC
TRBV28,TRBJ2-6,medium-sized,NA,CASTTHLGSGANVLTF,TGTGCCAGCACCACCCATCTGGGCTCTGGGGCCAACGTCCTGACTTTC
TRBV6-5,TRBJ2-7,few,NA,CASRGREQYF,TGTGCCAGCAGGGGGCGCGAGCAGTACTTC
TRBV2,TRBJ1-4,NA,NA,CAIEDSTNEKLFF,TGTGCCATCGAGGACAGTACTAATGAAAAACTGTTTTTT
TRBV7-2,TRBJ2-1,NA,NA,CASSLAILARNEQFF,TGTGCCAGCAGCTTAGCTATCCTAGCCCGTAATGAGCAGTTCTTC
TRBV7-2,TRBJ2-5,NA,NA,CASSHPGGGGDNEQYF,TGTGCCAGCAGCCATCCGGGTGGAGGGGGAGACAATGAGCAGTACTTC
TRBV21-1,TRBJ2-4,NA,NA,CASSTVLPPQREQYF,TGTGCCAGCAGCACCGTACTCCCGCCTCAGCGGGAGCAGTACTTC
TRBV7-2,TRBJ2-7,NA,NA,CASSPSGPCEQYF,TGTGCCAGCAGCCCCAGCGGGCCCTGCGAGCAGTACTTC
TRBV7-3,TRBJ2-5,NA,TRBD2,CASSLERGAGETQYF,TGTGCCAGCAGCTTAGAGCGGGGGGCCGGTGAGACCCAGTACTTC
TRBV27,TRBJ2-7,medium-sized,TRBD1,CASSAGQGTHEQYF,TGTGCCAGCAGTGCCGGACAGGGGACCCACGAGCAGTACTTC
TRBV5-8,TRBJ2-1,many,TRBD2,CASSLALAGILEQFF,TGTGCCAGCAGCTTGGCACTAGCGGGGATCTTGGAGCAGTTCTTC
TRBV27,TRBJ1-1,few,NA,CASGLLREAFF,TGTGCCAGCGGATTGCTGCGGGAAGCTTTCTTT
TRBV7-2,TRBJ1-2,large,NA,CASSFGTRSYGYTF,TGTGCCAGCAGCTTTGGGACACGGTCCTATGGCTACACCTTC
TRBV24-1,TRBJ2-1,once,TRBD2,CATSDYTRGRSNEQFF,TGTGCCACCAGTGATTATACTCGCGGGAGATCCAATGAGCAGTTCTTC
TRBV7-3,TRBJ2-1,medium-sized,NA,CASSLGARDFKFF,TGTGCCAGCAGCTTAGGAGCCCGGGACTTTAAGTTCTTC
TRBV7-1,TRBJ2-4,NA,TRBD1,CASSRQGTNEKLYF,TGTGCCAGCAGCCGACAGGGAACTAATGAAAAACTGTATTTC
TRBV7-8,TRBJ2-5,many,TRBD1,CASSSQGWVRETQYF,TGTGCCAGCAGCTCACAGGGGTGGGTCAGAGAGACCCAGTACTTC
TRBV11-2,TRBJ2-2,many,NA,CASTPQTTNTGELFF,TGTGCCAGCACCCCCCAGACAACGAACACCGGGGAGCTGTTTTTT
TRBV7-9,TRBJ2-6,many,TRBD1,CASSGERDRVSGANVLTF,TGTGCCAGCAGCGGAGAACGGGACAGGGTCTCTGGGGCCAACGTCCTGACTTTC
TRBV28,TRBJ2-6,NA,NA,CASSELTSGANVLTF,TGTGCCAGCAGCGAACTGACCTCTGGGGCCAACGTCCTGACTTTC
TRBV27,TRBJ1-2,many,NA,CASSLLPGDGYTF,TGTGCCAGCAGTTTATTACCAGGGGATGGCTACACCTTC
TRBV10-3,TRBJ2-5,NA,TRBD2,CAISESGGLQETQYF,TGTGCCATCAGTGAGTCTGGGGGACTACAAGAGACCCAGTACTTC
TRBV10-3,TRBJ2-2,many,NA,CAIRGISNTGELFF,TGTGCCATCAGAGGGATTTCGAACACCGGGGAGCTGTTTTTT
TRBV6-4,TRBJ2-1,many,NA,CASSDSRQGTKYF,TGTGCCAGCAGTGACTCCCGCCAGGGGACCAAGTACTTC
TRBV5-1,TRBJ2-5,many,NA,CASTQGNGETQYF,TGCGCCAGCACCCAAGGGAATGGTGAGACCCAGTACTTC
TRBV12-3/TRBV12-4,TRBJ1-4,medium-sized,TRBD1,CASSSTGALNEKLFF,TGTGCCAGCAGCTCGACAGGGGCCTTAAATGAAAAACTGTTTTTT
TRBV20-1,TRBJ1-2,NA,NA,CSAVWGTGYGYTF,TGCAGTGCTGTATGGGGGACGGGCTATGGCTACACCTTC
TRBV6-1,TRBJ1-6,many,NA,CASKSASTSPLHF,TGTGCCAGCAAGTCGGCATCTACTTCACCCCTCCACTTT
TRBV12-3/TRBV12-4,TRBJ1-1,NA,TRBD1,CASSPVDRVDEAFF,TGTGCCAGCAGTCCAGTCGACAGGGTGGATGAAGCTTTCTTT
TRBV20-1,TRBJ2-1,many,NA,CSAEDMLNNEQFF,TGCAGTGCGGAGGACATGTTAAACAATGAGCAGTTCTTC
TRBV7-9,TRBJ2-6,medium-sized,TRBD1,CASSLDRGSGANVLTF,TGTGCCAGCAGCTTGGACAGGGGTTCTGGGGCCAACGTCCTGACTTTC
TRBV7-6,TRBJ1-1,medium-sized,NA,CASSRQVNTEAFF,TGTGCCAGCAGCCGACAGGTGAACACTGAAGCTTTCTTT
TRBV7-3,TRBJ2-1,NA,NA,CASSFIGVSSYNEQFF,TGTGCCAGCAGCTTTATCGGCGTCAGCTCCTACAATGAGCAGTTCTTC
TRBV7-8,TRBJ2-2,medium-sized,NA,CASSFEGTNTGELFF,TGTGCCAGCAGCTTTGAGGGAACGAACACCGGGGAGCTGTTTTTT
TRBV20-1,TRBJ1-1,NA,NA,CSARMNVEAFF,TGCAGTGCTAGGATGAATGTTGAAGCTTTCTTT
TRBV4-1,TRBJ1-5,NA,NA,CASSHDSTGNQPQHF,TGCGCCAGCAGCCATGATTCCACAGGGAATCAGCCCCAGCATTTT
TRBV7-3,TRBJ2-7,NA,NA,CASSPSGMYEQYF,TGTGCCAGCAGCCCCTCAGGGATGTACGAGCAGTACTTC
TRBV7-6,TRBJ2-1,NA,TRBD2,CASSSGLAGAWGNEQFF,TGTGCCAGCAGCTCAGGACTAGCCGGGGCTTGGGGGAATGAGCAGTTCTTC
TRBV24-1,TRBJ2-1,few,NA,CATSGNQTGHPPNQPYNEQFF,TGTGCCACCAGTGGAAATCAAACAGGGCACCCACCCAACCAACCCTACAATGAGCAGTTCTTC
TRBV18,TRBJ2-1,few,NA,CASSPPLLTSSTLEQFF,TGTGCCAGCTCACCACCGCTCTTGACATCTTCGACCTTGGAGCAGTTCTTC
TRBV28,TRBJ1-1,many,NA,CASSLRPFSRPEAFF,TGTGCCAGCAGTCTCCGGCCCTTTAGTAGGCCTGAAGCTTTCTTT
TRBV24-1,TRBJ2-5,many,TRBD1,CATSDLGTGGETQYF,TGTGCCACCAGTGATTTGGGGACAGGGGGGGAGACCCAGTACTTC
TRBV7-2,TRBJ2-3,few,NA,CASSYNGGGEELYF,TGTGCCAGCAGCTATAACGGGGGTGGAGAGGAGCTGTATTTT
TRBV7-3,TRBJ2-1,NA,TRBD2,CASSLGTSPISEQFF,TGTGCCAGCAGCTTAGGGACTAGCCCCATATCGGAGCAGTTCTTC
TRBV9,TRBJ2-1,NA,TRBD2,CASSAELAGSREQFF,TGTGCCAGCAGTGCCGAGCTAGCGGGATCACGGGAGCAGTTCTTC
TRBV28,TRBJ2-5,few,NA,CASSLGVRETQYF,TGTGCCAGCAGTTTAGGGGTCAGGGAGACCCAGTACTTC
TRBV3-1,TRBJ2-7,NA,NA,CASSQAWGSYGEQYF,TGTGCCAGCAGCCAAGCCTGGGGATCCTACGGCGAGCAGTACTTC
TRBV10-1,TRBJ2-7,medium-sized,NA,CASRDQGTDSGGQYF,TGCGCCAGCAGGGACCAAGGGACGGACTCGGGCGGGCAGTACTTC
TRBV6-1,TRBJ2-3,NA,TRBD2,CASTRSGGHADTQYF,TGTGCCAGCACCAGAAGCGGGGGGCACGCAGATACGCAGTATTTT
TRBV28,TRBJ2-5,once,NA,CASSSDSLQETQYF,TGTGCCAGCAGTTCAGACAGTCTCCAAGAGACCCAGTACTTC
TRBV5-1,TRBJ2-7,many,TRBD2,CASSFGRASGSVLGEQYF,TGCGCCAGCAGCTTTGGGAGGGCTAGCGGGAGCGTACTGGGCGAGCAGTACTTC